The subject of this entry is one T cell receptor (beta chain). The ends were cut back, 4 bases at V and 1 base at J, with 15 bases in the middle. This CDR3 has 15 residues. CDR1 and CDR2 from the germline V gene are SGHRS and YFSETQ. The sample belongs to a study of cytomegalovirus exposure and HLA in healthy donors. Background on the study: Out of 398 genotyped donors, about 81% belonged to the Caucasian-associated ancestry cluster.

The primer mix had 60 Vbeta and 13 Jbeta primers. Clones were read by immunoSEQ multiplex PCR, and TCRdb kept only the in-frame ones, dropping some. The sample records around 95,000 clones, around two thirds being singletons. The specimen was PBMCs. The chain is built from TRBV5-1 and TRBJ2-7; TRBD1 is a possible D gene (5 bases). The TCR was taken from a male donor in good health and CMV-seronegative. DNA for the CDR3: TGCGCCAGCAGCCTAAGCCCGGACAATTCCTACGAGCAGTACTTC. It encodes CASSLSPDNSYEQYF. The full variable domain, its missing parts supplied by reference TRBV5-1 and TRBJ2-7, is KAGVTQTPRYLIKTRGQQVTLSCSPISGHRSVSWYQQTPGQGLQFLFEYFSETQRNKGNFPGRFSGRQFSNSRSEMNVSTLELGDSALYLCASSLSPDNSYEQYFGPGTRLTVT.